This T cell receptor (beta chain) was sequenced during a study of vaccination effects on CD4 cells after COVID-19. Comments on this clone: Its target is not known.

Sequencing was performed with immunoSEQ multiplex PCR; in TCRdb, only in-frame clones are kept and a portion is missing. The table records approximately 37,000 clones, 60% to 75% of them present only once. CDR3 length: 15 residues. V trimming: 10 bases; J trimming: 5 bases; junction bases outside the gene matches: 9. Germline values: CDR1 WNHNN, CDR2 SYGVQD (reference sequence). Investigators separated out CD4+ T cells once 9 to 11 days of culture had passed. This material consisted of CD4+ T cells from PBMCs cultured without peptide, taken before COVID-19 vaccination. This receptor was identified in a human donor who received a COVID-19 vaccine. The chain couples TRBV10-1 to TRBJ2-7; 15 bases are a match to TRBD2. CDR3 nucleotide sequence: TGCGCCACCGGGACTAGCGGGAGGAGTAGGGACGAGCAGTACTTC. It encodes CATGTSGRSRDEQYF.